Each of the 15 T cell receptor beta chains below was sequenced from the same sample in a study of OX40 agonist ivuxolimab in advanced cancers. Some clones are missing from TCRdb's copy, which holds only in-frame ones; the method was immunoSEQ multiplex PCR. Of under 20,000 clones listed, about 77% are singletons. The sequenced sample was CD4+ or CD8+ T cells sorted from blood, obtained in a trial of the OX40 agonist ivuxolimab. The receptor set was obtained from an adult with an advanced solid tumor such as melanoma, head and neck, liver or kidney cancer.

The chain has TRBV13 and TRBJ1-2; D is unresolved. CDR1 is PRHDT, CDR2 FYEKMQ, per germline (reference sequence). The germline V and J ends were trimmed by 5 bases and 4 bases, with 11 bases remaining between them. The length of the CDR3 is 13 residues. The CDR3 DNA sequence: TGTGCCAGCAGCGCGCAGGAGATCTATGGCTACACCTTC. Its protein is CASSAQEIYGYTF.

The rearrangement uses TRBV4-3 and TRBJ2-2; possibly TRBD2 for D (5 bases). This CDR3 contains 14 residues. Germline CDR1 is LGHNA and CDR2 is YSLEER. Trimming left V 0 bases short and J 5 bases short, with 7 bases between. The CDR3 DNA is TGCGCCAGCAGCCAAGATTGGGAGACCGGGGAGCTGTTTTTT. Amino acids: CASSQDWETGELFF.

This rearrangement joins TRBV27 to TRBJ1-6; D call uncertain. Trimming cost V 0 bases and J 7 bases, with 4 bases left between them. The CDR3 runs 13 residues. Germline-derived CDR1 and CDR2 are MNHEY and SMNVEV (reference sequence). The chain's CDR3 is CASSLSGNSPLHF. The DNA of the CDR3 is TGTGCCAGCAGTTTATCAGGAAATTCACCCCTCCACTTT.

The chain combines TRBV18 with TRBJ1-5; weak D call: TRBD1 (5 bases). Between the trimmed V and J ends, which lost 2 bases and 6 bases, there was a span of 17 bases. The CDR3 runs to 16 residues. Germline CDR1 KGHSH, CDR2 LQKENI. The CDR3 here is CASSPDGYRGSQPQHF. The CDR3, as DNA: TGTGCCAGCTCACCAGACGGATACCGGGGCAGTCAGCCCCAGCATTTT.

This clone was picked up one time. The chain couples TRBV6-1 to TRBJ2-2; maybe TRBD1 (5 bases). The CDR3 has 14 residues. V was shortened by 5 bases and J by 6 bases, with 13 bases between the two germline ends. Germline V gives CDR1 MNHNS, CDR2 SASEGT. CDR3 loop: CASSIFQGSGELFF. In DNA form, the CDR3 reads TGTGCCAGCAGTATTTTTCAGGGTTCCGGGGAGCTGTTTTTT.

The chain employs TRBV7-9 and TRBJ2-1, with a weak D call TRBD2 (5 bases). Trimming took off 1 base at V and 10 bases at J, with 5 bases between the two ends. This CDR3 is 11 amino acids long. Germline CDR1 is SEHNR and CDR2 is FQNEAQ (reference sequence). The DNA for the CDR3 is TGTGCCAGCAGCTTAGGCGGGGAGCAGTTCTTC. Amino acids: CASSLGGEQFF.

The V call is TRBV7-6, the J call TRBJ1-2, with unresolved D. Germline CDR1 reads SGHVS; CDR2 reads FNYEAQ. The CDR3 runs to 12 residues. V shed 6 bases and J shed 4 bases, with 9 bases lying between them. CDR3 amino acids: CASSAFGYGYTF. CDR3 DNA sequence: TGTGCCAGCAGTGCGTTTGGCTATGGCTACACCTTC.

The chain links TRBV27 to TRBJ1-4; possible D gene TRBD1, 5 bases. Germline CDR1 reads MNHEY; CDR2 reads SMNVEV (reference sequence). The CDR3 consists of 15 residues. V shed 5 bases and J shed 7 bases, with 17 bases lying between them. The CDR3: CASSPYSVQGEKLFF. The CDR3 bases are TGTGCCAGCAGTCCCTACAGCGTCCAGGGTGAAAAACTGTTTTTT.

This clone was found a few times. This sequence joins TRBV6-5 and TRBJ2-5, with TRBD1 matching 10 bases. V shed 6 bases, J shed 4 bases, and the junction held 5 bases outside the gene matches. This CDR3 contains 14 residues. Germline CDR1 and CDR2: MNHEY and SVGAGI. The CDR3, as DNA: TGTGCCAGCAGCCCGACAGGGGGCGGAGAGACCCAGTACTTC. Its protein is CASSPTGGGETQYF.

The chain carries TRBV9 and TRBJ2-1; no firm D call. Per the germline V gene, CDR1 is SGDLS and CDR2 is YYNGEE. The CDR3 is 14 amino acids. V was shortened by 4 bases and J by 4 bases, with 12 bases between the two germline ends. In DNA form, the CDR3 reads TGTGCCAGCAGCCCACGGGTCTTATACAATGAGCAGTTCTTC. Translation: CASSPRVLYNEQFF.

The table lists this clone with a count of one. The chain employs TRBV7-9 and TRBJ2-1, with 10 bases identical to TRBD2. The V segment lost 1 base and the J segment 4 bases; nucleotides outside the gene matches: 10. The CDR3 runs 18 residues. Germline assignment: CDR1 SEHNR and CDR2 FQNEAQ (reference sequence). CDR3 amino acids: CASSLVSSGGPIYNEQFF. CDR3 nucleotide sequence: TGTGCCAGCAGCTTAGTGAGTAGCGGGGGGCCTATTTACAATGAGCAGTTCTTC.

This chain connects TRBV28 to TRBJ2-1; 13 nucleotides match TRBD2. Trimming removed 3 bases from V and 1 base from J; junction bases left unmatched: 12. Germline V gene sequence: CDR1 MDHEN, CDR2 SYDVKM. The CDR3 totals 20 residues. The CDR3 reads CASSFTPLAGGPGSYNEQFF. The CDR3, as DNA: TGTGCCAGCAGTTTTACCCCACTAGCGGGAGGGCCAGGGTCCTACAATGAGCAGTTCTTC.

The chain joins TRBV28 to TRBJ2-7, with TRBD1 matching over 9 bases. The CDR3 contains 19 residues. The V segment lost 7 bases and the J segment 4 bases; nucleotides outside the gene matches: 23. The germline V gene has CDR1 MDHEN and CDR2 SYDVKM. CDR3: CASTDVGTGRTGLAYEQYF. DNA of the CDR3: TGTGCCAGCACCGACGTGGGGACAGGGAGGACAGGATTAGCTTACGAGCAGTACTTC. Full variable domain (rest looked up from reference TRBV28 and TRBJ2-7): DVKVTQSSRYLVKRTGEKVFLECVQDMDHENMFWYRQDPGLGLRLIYFSYDVKMKEKGDIPEGYSVSREKKERFSLILESASTNQTSMYLCASTDVGTGRTGLAYEQYFGPGTRLTVT.

The chain carries TRBV10-2 and TRBJ2-7; the match to TRBD1 covers 10 bases. V shed 0 bases and J 4 bases; nucleotides not matched to a gene: 3. This CDR3 contains 15 residues. CDR1 WSHSY and CDR2 SAAADI come from the germline V gene. CDR3 sequence (DNA): TGCGCCAGCAGTGAGTCGGGGACAGGGGCTTACGAGCAGTACTTC. Protein sequence: CASSESGTGAYEQYF.

V usage is TRBV6-5 and J usage is TRBJ1-1; D unclear. CDR1 is MNHEY and CDR2 is SVGAGI in the germline V gene. V lost 0 bases to trimming and J lost 1 base, with 6 bases between them. This CDR3 comprises 14 residues. This chain's CDR3 is CASSYSRANTEAFF. The CDR3 nucleotides are TGTGCCAGCAGTTACTCGAGAGCGAACACTGAAGCTTTCTTT.